One and the same sample provided the 21 T cell receptor beta chains below, sequenced in a study of blood T cell repertoires in COVID-19. This table comes from immunoSEQ multiplex PCR, and its TCRdb copy is limited to in-frame clones, with some not included. The sample holds under 200,000 clones; over 80% are singletons and the top ten take more than 7%. Sequenced: peripheral blood. All receptors come from a woman over 75 with active or convalescent COVID-19.

The chain carries TRBV5-6 and TRBJ1-5; D gene ambiguous. From germline, CDR1 is SGHDT and CDR2 YYEEEE. This CDR3 region has 13 residues. Trimming shortened V by 4 bases and J by 5 bases, and 10 bases separated the two germline ends. CDR3 coding DNA: TGTGCCAGCAGCAGGCTCCAGGATCAGCCCCAGCATTTT. Its protein product is CASSRLQDQPQHF.

This clone appeared once. Written as DNA, the CDR3 is TGTGCCAGCAGCTTAAGGCCGGGACAGGGAAATTCACCCCTCCACTTT. It encodes CASSLRPGQGNSPLHF. The chain couples TRBV13 to TRBJ1-6; 9 bases line up with TRBD1. Germline V lookup: CDR1 PRHDT, CDR2 FYEKMQ (reference sequence). The CDR3 extends over 16 amino acids. Unmatched junction bases numbered 6, after V lost 2 bases and J lost 7 bases.

J is TRBJ2-7 and V is TRBV7-2, with a weak D call TRBD2 (6 bases). The CDR3 is 14 amino acids. Germline CDR1 reads SGHTA; CDR2 reads FQGNSA. V dropped 5 bases and J dropped 5 bases, with 16 bases sitting between them. CDR3 region: CASSQAAGRDEQYF. The CDR3 coding sequence is TGTGCCAGCAGCCAGGCGGCGGGACGGGACGAGCAGTACTTC.

This clone was detected only once. The chain employs TRBV7-9 and TRBJ2-3; unclear D gene. The V and J ends lost 0 bases and 0 bases respectively, with 4 bases between them. The CDR3 runs to 14 residues. CDR1 is SEHNR, CDR2 FQNEAQ, per germline (reference sequence). The CDR3 DNA follows: TGTGCCAGCAGCTTAGCCTCGAGCACAGATACGCAGTATTTT. Translated: CASSLASSTDTQYF.

The rearrangement links TRBV5-3 to TRBJ1-2; no reliable D call. TRBV5-3 carries the ORF label, with uncertain function. The CDR3 totals 11 residues. V lost 4 bases and J lost 3, with 4 bases in between. This chain's CDR3 is CARSLDYGYTF. CDR3 nucleotides: TGTGCCAGAAGCCTAGACTATGGCTACACCTTC.

The chain has TRBV6-4 and TRBJ1-2; unclear D gene. Trimming took 0 bases from V and 0 from J, leaving 8 bases between them. CDR1 and CDR2 from the germline V gene are MRHNA and SNTAGT. This CDR3 spans 15 amino acids. Here the CDR3 reads CASSDSAISNYGYTF. The CDR3 nucleotides read TGTGCCAGCAGTGACTCGGCCATCTCTAACTATGGCTACACCTTC.

The chain recombines TRBV3-1 (or the pseudogene TRBV3-2) with TRBJ1-3, with a possible D match to TRBD1 (5 bases). The germline V gene encodes CDR1 LGHDT and CDR2 YNNKEL (reference sequence). The V end lost 1 base, the J end lost 2 bases, and 12 bases lay between the germline ends. The CDR3 is 16 amino acids. The CDR3 is CASSQGGLSAGNTIYF. The CDR3 DNA follows: TGTGCCAGCAGCCAAGGGGGCTTATCGGCTGGAAACACCATATATTTT.

The chain links TRBV7-8 to TRBJ1-5; D is ambiguous. CDR3 size: 14 residues. Germline V gene lookup returns CDR1 SGHVS and CDR2 FQNEAQ. With 5 bases removed from V and 7 bases from J, the gap between germline ends came to 15 bases. The CDR3 loop is CASSQNSGRQPQHF. As DNA, the CDR3 is TGTGCCAGCAGCCAAAATTCTGGGAGGCAGCCCCAGCATTTT.

This chain joins TRBV5-6 and TRBJ2-1; 16 nucleotides match TRBD2. CDR1 is SGHDT and CDR2 is YYEEEE in the germline V gene. CDR3 length: 17 amino acids. V lost 4 bases to trimming and J lost 6 bases; unmatched junction nucleotides: 7. CDR3 in DNA: TGTGCCAGCAGCCCGGGACTAGCGGGGGGGCCCGGCAATGAGCAGTTCTTC. This translates into CASSPGLAGGPGNEQFF.

The chain is built from TRBV9 and TRBJ1-4; D might be TRBD1 (5 bases). Germline V CDR1 and CDR2: SGDLS, YYNGEE. V lost 4 bases and J lost 3, with 16 bases in between. This CDR3 has 16 residues. The CDR3 reads CASSTVPQGSNEKLFF. The CDR3 coding sequence is TGTGCCAGCAGCACCGTCCCCCAGGGATCTAATGAAAAACTGTTTTTT.

The chain joins TRBV7-2 to TRBJ2-2; a possible D gene is TRBD1 (6 bases). The CDR3 has 15 amino acids. V shed 3 bases and J shed 6 bases, with 14 bases lying between them. CDR1 is SGHTA and CDR2 is FQGNSA in the germline V gene. CDR3 protein: CASSFRQDPPGELFF. The CDR3 DNA reads TGTGCCAGCAGCTTCCGACAGGACCCACCCGGGGAGCTGTTTTTT.

This clone was detected a few times. The rearrangement links TRBV6-5 to TRBJ1-1; D remains ambiguous. This CDR3 spans 13 amino acids. V was cut by 8 bases and J by 0 bases, with 10 bases left in between. From germline, CDR1 is MNHEY and CDR2 SVGAGI. In DNA form, the CDR3 reads TGTGCCAGCGAATCCACACTGAACACTGAAGCTTTCTTT. Amino acids: CASESTLNTEAFF.

V is TRBV6-5 and J is TRBJ2-2; the match to TRBD1 covers 9 bases. With V trimmed by 11 bases and J by 5 bases, 9 bases remained unmatched. This CDR3 region has 14 residues. In germline, CDR1 is MNHEY, CDR2 SVGAGI. The CDR3, as DNA: TGTGCCTGCTCCGGGACAGGGTTGACCGGGGAGCTGTTTTTT. Translated, it gives CACSGTGLTGELFF.

The rearrangement uses TRBV9 and TRBJ2-7; 10 positions agree with TRBD1. Germline CDR1 SGDLS, CDR2 YYNGEE. The CDR3 consists of 16 residues. The ends lost 0 bases at V and 5 bases at J; junction bases unmatched: 8. CDR3 bases: TGTGCCAGCAGCGTAGACCCGGACAGGGGGATCCACGAGCAGTACTTC. Protein: CASSVDPDRGIHEQYF.

This clone was counted once. The V call is TRBV12-3 or TRBV12-4, the J call TRBJ2-3; possibly TRBD1 for D (6 bases). The CDR3 has 13 residues. V was clipped by 5 bases and J by 3 bases, with 9 bases between them. CDR3 in amino acids: CASSTGKTDTQYF. CDR3 in DNA: TGTGCCAGCAGTACAGGGAAGACAGATACGCAGTATTTT.

The chain couples TRBV7-2 to TRBJ2-5, with 7 bases that match TRBD1. Trimming at V came to 4 bases and at J to 2 bases, leaving 4 bases not matched to a gene. The CDR3 totals 14 residues. CDR1 is SGHTA and CDR2 is FQGNSA in the germline V gene. This CDR3 reads CASSSGQPQETQYF. The CDR3 bases are TGTGCCAGCAGCTCGGGACAGCCTCAAGAGACCCAGTACTTC. The variable domain in full, completed from reference TRBV7-2 and TRBJ2-5, reads GAGVSQSPSNKVTEKGKDVELRCDPISGHTALYWYRQSLGQGLEFLIYFQGNSAPDKSGLPSDRFSAERTGGSVSTLTIQRTQQEDSAVYLCASSSGQPQETQYFGPGTRLLVL.

The chain carries TRBV7-2 and TRBJ1-1, with D perhaps TRBD1 (5 bases). The V end lost 3 bases, the J end lost 3 bases, and 8 bases lay between the germline ends. The CDR3 totals 13 residues. Germline CDR1 is SGHTA and CDR2 is FQGNSA. In nucleotides, the CDR3 is TGTGCCAGCAGCTTGATAGGGGACACTGAAGCTTTCTTT. Translating gives CASSLIGDTEAFF. Using reference TRBV7-2 and TRBJ1-1 for the parts outside the CDR3, the full variable domain is GAGVSQSPSNKVTEKGKDVELRCDPISGHTALYWYRQSLGQGLEFLIYFQGNSAPDKSGLPSDRFSAERTGGSVSTLTIQRTQQEDSAVYLCASSLIGDTEAFFGQGTRLTVV.

The chain is built from TRBV11-2 and TRBJ1-4; D gene ambiguous. The CDR3 runs to 16 residues. Trimming pared 1 base from V and 7 bases from J, leaving 16 bases between. Germline CDR1 reads SGHAT; CDR2 reads FQNNGV. CDR3 region: CASSLGSTNSAEKLFF. CDR3 nucleotide sequence: TGTGCCAGCAGCTTAGGGTCTACCAATAGTGCTGAAAAACTGTTTTTT.

This chain connects TRBV5-4 to TRBJ2-3; the match to TRBD2 covers 9 bases. In germline, CDR1 is SGHNT, CDR2 YYREEE (reference sequence). V lost 0 bases and J lost 4; bases outside the gene matches: 12. The CDR3 consists of 18 residues. The CDR3 is CASSLAGRSGGRADTQYF. The CDR3 coding sequence is TGTGCCAGCAGCTTGGCGGGGCGTAGCGGGGGTAGGGCAGATACGCAGTATTTT.

The chain uses TRBV4-3 and TRBJ1-2; TRBD1 matches at 7 bases. Losses at the gene ends were 3 bases for V and 4 bases for J; bases not matched to a gene: 5. The germline V gene encodes CDR1 LGHNA and CDR2 YSLEER. CDR3 size: 14 residues. CDR3 protein: CASSQTGQGYGYTF. CDR3 nucleotides: TGCGCCAGCAGCCAGACAGGGCAAGGCTATGGCTACACCTTC.

The chain has TRBV10-3 and TRBJ1-1; 8 positions match TRBD1. Germline values: CDR1 ENHRY, CDR2 SYGVKD. The CDR3 extends over 13 amino acids. V shed 11 bases, J shed 2 bases, and the junction held 7 bases outside the gene matches. In nucleotides, the CDR3 is TGTGCCCTCCGACAGGGGAGTAACACTGAAGCTTTCTTT. It yields the protein CALRQGSNTEAFF.